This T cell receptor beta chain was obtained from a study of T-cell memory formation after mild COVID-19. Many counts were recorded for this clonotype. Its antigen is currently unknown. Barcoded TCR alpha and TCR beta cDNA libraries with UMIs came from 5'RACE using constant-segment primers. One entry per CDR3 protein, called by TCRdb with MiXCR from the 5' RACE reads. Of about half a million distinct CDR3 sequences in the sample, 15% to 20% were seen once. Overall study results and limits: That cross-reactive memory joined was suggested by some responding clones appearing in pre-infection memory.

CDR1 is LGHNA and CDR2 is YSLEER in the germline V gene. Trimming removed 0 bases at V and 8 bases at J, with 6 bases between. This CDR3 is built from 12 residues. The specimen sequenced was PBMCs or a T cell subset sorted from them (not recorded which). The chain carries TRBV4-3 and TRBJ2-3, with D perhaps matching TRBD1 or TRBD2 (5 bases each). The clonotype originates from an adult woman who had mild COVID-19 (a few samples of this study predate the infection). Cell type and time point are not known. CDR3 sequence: CASSQDGGTQYF. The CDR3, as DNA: TGCGCCAGCAGCCAAGATGGGGGTACGCAGTATTTT.